This T cell receptor (beta chain) was found in a study of regulatory T cells in long-lasting Graves disease (dated by TCRdb to 2020 to 2022). In terms of the full investigation: Patients with newly diagnosed Graves' disease had been on antithyroid drugs for under 3 months. A total of approximately 35 samples were covered by TCR sequencing, comprising approximately 13 persistent and approximately 20 newly diagnosed Graves' disease patients. The study took place in China and was registered as a clinical trial. Peripheral blood TCR sequencing and RNA sequencing compared persistent Graves' disease patients with newly diagnosed Graves' disease patients. The full study reports these points: Persistent Graves' disease patients showed lower TCR Shannon entropy and fewer highly expanded clones than newly diagnosed patients, suggesting clonal expansion. Sequencing and analysis were restricted to the TCR beta chain. More public clonotypes were shared among persistent patients (approximately 3,000) than among newly diagnosed patients (approximately 930). The authors acknowledged the small sample size as a limitation that may reduce accuracy. Persistent disease showed preferential use of TRBV28, TRBJ1-2 and TRBJ2-5, whereas newly diagnosed disease favored TRBV20-1 and TRBJ2-1. Peripheral blood alone was examined, since thyroid tissue, which constituted the primary lesion, could not be accessed.

The library was obtained by multiplex PCR. Sequencing was performed on an Illumina HiSeq 4000. To build TCR beta libraries, CDR3 regions were amplified by Arm-PCR using iRepertoire HTBI primers. PCR products were gel purified before sequencing. In the source study's methods: Across samples, around 58 TRBV and 13 to 15 TRBJ segments were identified and used for gene usage analysis of CDR3 amino acid clonotypes. COPE and FqMerger were used to merge the filtered high-quality paired reads into contigs. BLAST was used to align contigs to IMGT TRBV, TRBD and TRBJ reference genes, and CDR3 was defined according to IMGT. Highly expanded clones were defined as clonotypes with a frequency above 0.1%. Repertoire diversity was measured by Shannon entropy, and V-J evenness by the Gini coefficient. Clonotypes shared by more than one individual were considered public. TCRdb applied fastp at Q25 and MiXCR to the public reads, then kept only in-frame beta chains. Every distinct CDR3 protein forms one entry, paired with its most common genes and DNA. The V and J calls here are based on TCRdb, not the publication. For this sample there are fewer than 350,000 distinct CDR3 sequences; 15% to 20% appear just once. The ten largest clonotypes hold less than 40% of the sample.

In the germline V gene, CDR1 corresponds to ENHRY and CDR2 to SYGVKD. The CDR3, from cysteine to phenylalanine, totals 13 residues. Only the CDR3 region is kept as DNA, spanning 39 bases read in frame from base 1. Cut back by 7 bases and 3 bases, the V and J ends lie 10 bases apart. The time point label corresponds to: newly diagnosed GD, antithyroid drugs for less than 3 months. For both TCR sequencing and RNA sequencing, RNA was extracted from PBMCs in TRIzol. The diagnosis of Graves' disease followed American Thyroid Association guidelines. Patients for the study were recruited at an endocrinology department in Xi'an, China. Each patient gave around 9 milliliters of peripheral blood, collected in an EDTA anticoagulant tube. Ficoll Paque Plus density gradient separation was used to isolate PBMCs, and no further T cell sorting was performed. An Agilent 2100 Bioanalyzer and agarose gel were used to check RNA quality, while a NanoDrop 2000 measured RNA concentration.

This clonotype showed up many times. Its antigen has not been determined. No qualities accompany the bases; no much larger clone lies one base away. The sample here was peripheral blood mononuclear cells (PBMCs), taken at new diagnosis, from a patient treated with antithyroid drugs. Recombination joined TRBV10-3 with TRBJ1-5; a tentative D call is TRBD1 (5 bases match). The TCR sequence derives from a female donor with Graves disease. The DNA sequence is given as TGTGCCATCACCCCGGGACCCAATCAGCCCCAGCATTTT. Its amino acids are CAITPGPNQPQHF.